These 4 T cell receptor beta chains came from one sample sequenced in a study of CD4+ T cells in melanoma. Generated by immunoSEQ multiplex PCR, the TCRdb table keeps only in-frame clones and is missing some. Altogether some 13,000 clones are present, about three quarters being singletons, with the ten largest covering about 11%. The sample taken for sequencing was cells from a culture (not recorded whether cultured in vitro). These receptors came from a human donor with melanoma.

The rearrangement joins TRBV5-5 to TRBJ1-2; 7 nucleotides align to TRBD1. J gave up 10 bases and V 0 bases, and 12 bases lay outside the gene matches. CDR1 is SGHKS and CDR2 is YYEKEE in the germline V gene (reference sequence). CDR3 length equals 15 residues. The CDR3 is CASSLADLEGQTYTF. CDR3 bases: TGTGCCAGCAGCTTGGCCGACTTGGAGGGACAGACCTACACCTTC.

CDR3 sequence reads: CACRLTTGSGNTIYF. CDR3 DNA sequence: TGTGCCTGCAGATTAACGACAGGATCTGGAAACACCATATATTTT. V is TRBV30 and J is TRBJ1-3; possible D gene TRBD1, 6 bases. V shed 6 bases and J shed 1 base, with 16 bases lying between them. Germline-derived CDR1 and CDR2 are GTSNPN and SVGIG (reference sequence). The CDR3 totals 15 residues. The complete variable domain, with remaining parts taken from reference TRBV30 and TRBJ1-3, reads SQTIHQWPATLVQPVGSPLSLECTVEGTSNPNLYWYRQAAGRGLQLLFYSVGIGQISSEVPQNLSASRPQDRQFILSSKKLLLSDSGFYLCACRLTTGSGNTIYFGEGSWLTVV.

This chain joins TRBV4-2 and TRBJ1-3, with D possibly being TRBD1 (6 bases). V was trimmed by 5 bases and J by 0 bases, leaving 14 bases between them. Germline V CDR1 and CDR2: LGHNA, YNFKEQ. The CDR3 consists of 16 residues. This chain's CDR3 is CASSSRTESSGNTIYF. The CDR3 DNA sequence: TGTGCCAGCAGCAGCAGGACAGAAAGCTCTGGAAACACCATATATTTT.

This clone has a handful of counts. This chain connects TRBV2 to TRBJ2-5, with 11 bases fitting TRBD1. With V trimmed by 5 bases and J by 0 bases, 5 bases remained unmatched. Germline assignment: CDR1 SNHLY and CDR2 FYNNEI. This CDR3 contains 16 residues. The CDR3 protein is CASSPGQGGYQETQYF. CDR3 DNA: TGTGCCAGCAGTCCGGGACAGGGGGGGTACCAAGAGACCCAGTACTTC. The complete variable domain, with remaining parts taken from reference TRBV2 and TRBJ2-5, reads EPEVTQTPSHQVTQMGQEVILRCVPISNHLYFYWYRQILGQKVEFLVSFYNNEISEKSEIFDDQFSVERPDGSNFTLKIRSTKLEDSAMYFCASSPGQGGYQETQYFGPGTRLLVL.